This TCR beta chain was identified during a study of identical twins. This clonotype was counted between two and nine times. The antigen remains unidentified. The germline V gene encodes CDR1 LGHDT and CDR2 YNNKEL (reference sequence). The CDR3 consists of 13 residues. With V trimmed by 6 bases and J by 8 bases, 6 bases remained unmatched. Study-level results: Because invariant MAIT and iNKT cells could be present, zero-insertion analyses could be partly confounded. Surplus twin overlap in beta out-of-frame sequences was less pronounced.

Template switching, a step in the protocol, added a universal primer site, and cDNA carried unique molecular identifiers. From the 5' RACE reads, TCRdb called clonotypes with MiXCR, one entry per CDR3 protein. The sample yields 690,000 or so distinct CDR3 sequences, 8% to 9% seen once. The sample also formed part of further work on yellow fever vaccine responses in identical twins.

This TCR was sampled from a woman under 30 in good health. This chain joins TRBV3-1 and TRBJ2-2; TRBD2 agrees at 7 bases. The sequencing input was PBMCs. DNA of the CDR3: TGTGCCAGCAGTCCACTAGCGTCGGGGGAGCTGTTTTTT. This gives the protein CASSPLASGELFF.